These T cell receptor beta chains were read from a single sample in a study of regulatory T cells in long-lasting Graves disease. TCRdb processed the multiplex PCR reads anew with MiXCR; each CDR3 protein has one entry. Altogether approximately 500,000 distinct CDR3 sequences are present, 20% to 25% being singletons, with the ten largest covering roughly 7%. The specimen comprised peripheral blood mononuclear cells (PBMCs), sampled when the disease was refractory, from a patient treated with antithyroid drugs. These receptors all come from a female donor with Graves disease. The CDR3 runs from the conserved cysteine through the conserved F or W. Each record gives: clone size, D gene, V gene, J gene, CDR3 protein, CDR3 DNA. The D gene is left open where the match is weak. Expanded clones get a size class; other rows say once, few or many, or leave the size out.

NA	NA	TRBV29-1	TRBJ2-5	CSVEAPGTETQYF	TGCAGCGTTGAAGCCCCGGGAACTGAGACCCAGTACTTC
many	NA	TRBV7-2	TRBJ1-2	CASSPQRDTYYGYTF	TGTGCCAGCAGCCCTCAGCGGGACACTTACTATGGCTACACCTTC
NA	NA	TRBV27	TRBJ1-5	CASSSEGGSGQPQHF	TGTGCCAGCAGCTCTGAGGGGGGATCGGGTCAGCCCCAGCATTTT
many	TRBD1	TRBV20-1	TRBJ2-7	CRPGTDHYEQYF	TGCAGACCCGGGACAGATCACTACGAGCAGTACTTC
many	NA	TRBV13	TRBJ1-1	CASSLGRVGLGTEAFF	TGTGCCAGCAGCTTAGGCCGGGTGGGCCTGGGCACTGAAGCTTTCTTT
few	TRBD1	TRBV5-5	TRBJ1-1	CASSLDRGPAEAFF	TGTGCCAGCAGCTTGGACAGGGGGCCCGCTGAAGCTTTCTTT
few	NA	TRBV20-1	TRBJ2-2	CSAPDARYTGELFF	TGCAGTGCCCCAGATGCTAGATACACCGGGGAGCTGTTTTTT
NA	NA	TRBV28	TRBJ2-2	CASSLTRGPGELFF	TGTGCCAGCAGTTTAACCAGGGGTCCAGGGGAGCTGTTTTTT
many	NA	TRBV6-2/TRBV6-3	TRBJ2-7	CASSYSPGQPYEQYF	TGTGCCAGCAGTTACTCCCCGGGACAACCCTACGAGCAGTACTTC
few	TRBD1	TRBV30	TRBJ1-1	CAWRASQGAVTEAFF	TGTGCCTGGAGAGCGTCACAGGGGGCCGTCACTGAAGCTTTCTTT
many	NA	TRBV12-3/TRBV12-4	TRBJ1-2	CASRGGSNYGYTF	TGTGCCAGCAGGGGGGGGTCTAACTATGGCTACACCTTC
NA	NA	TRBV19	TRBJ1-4	CASSIEGSNEKLFF	TGTGCCAGTAGTATTGAGGGGTCAAATGAAAAACTGTTTTTT
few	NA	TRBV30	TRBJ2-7	CAWSVTPSSYEQYF	TGTGCCTGGAGTGTAACACCAAGCTCCTACGAGCAGTACTTC
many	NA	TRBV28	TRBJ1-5	CASSLSIGRVGQPQHF	TGTGCCAGCAGTTTGAGTATTGGAAGGGTCGGTCAGCCCCAGCATTTT
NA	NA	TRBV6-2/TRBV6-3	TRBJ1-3	CATRRNTGNTIYF	TGTGCCACCCGACGGAATACTGGAAACACCATATATTTT
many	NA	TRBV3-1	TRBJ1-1	CASSHRTVNTEAFF	TGTGCCAGCAGCCACCGGACTGTGAACACTGAAGCTTTCTTT
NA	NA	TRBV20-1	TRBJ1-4	CSAPTEAGEKLFF	TGCAGTGCTCCTACTGAGGCGGGTGAAAAACTGTTTTTT
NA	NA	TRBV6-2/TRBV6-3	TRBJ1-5	CASSCPGGCGNQPQHF	TGTGCCAGCAGTTGCCCCGGGGGGTGTGGCAATCAGCCCCAGCATTTT
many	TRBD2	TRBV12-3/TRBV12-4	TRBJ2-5	CASSLGLAAKGDQYF	TGTGCCAGCAGCCTGGGACTAGCGGCAAAAGGAGACCAGTACTTC
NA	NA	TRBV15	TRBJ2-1	CATRTGTPNEQFF	TGTGCCACCAGAACCGGGACCCCCAATGAGCAGTTCTTC